A selection of T cell receptor beta chains follows, all from one sample in a study of spatial heterogeneity in lung cancer. TCRdb analysed the 5' RACE reads with MiXCR anew, one entry per CDR3 protein. Of some 1,500 distinct CDR3 sequences listed, more than 10% are singletons. The material was lung tumor tissue, obtained at surgery. Receptor source: a male donor with early-stage non-small cell lung cancer. Both conserved end residues are part of each CDR3. Each record gives: J gene, D gene, clone size, V gene, CDR3 DNA, CDR3 protein. D genes are given only for firm matches. Only some rows state a clone size, as once, few, many or a class for expanded clones.

TRBJ2-3 - medium-sized TRBV4-2 TGTGCCAGCAGCCAGGCGGGATCCTCTTTCACAGATACGCAGTATTTT CASSQAGSSFTDTQYF
TRBJ1-4 - - TRBV20-1 TGCAGTGCCGAATACCGGGCCATGGCTAATGAAAAACTGTTTTTT CSAEYRAMANEKLFF
TRBJ2-7 - few TRBV6-2/TRBV6-3 TGTGCCAGCAGTTCCCGCGGCCAGGAGGACTACGAGCAGTACTTC CASSSRGQEDYEQYF
TRBJ2-3 TRBD2 few TRBV12-3/TRBV12-4 TGTGCCAGCAGTTTCTGGCTAGCGGGAGGGAGTGAAGATACGCAGTATTTT CASSFWLAGGSEDTQYF
TRBJ1-2 - - TRBV7-9 TGTGCCAGCAGCTTACAGGGACCGGTTGGCTACACCTTC CASSLQGPVGYTF
TRBJ2-5 - - TRBV5-6 TGTGCCAGCAGCTTGTGGGCTAGCCGAGAGACCCAGTACTTC CASSLWASRETQYF
TRBJ1-4 - medium-sized TRBV5-1 TGCGCCAGCAGCTTGGATTACCCTGCAACTAATGAAAAACTGTTTTTT CASSLDYPATNEKLFF
TRBJ2-3 - medium-sized TRBV2 TGTGCCAGCAGGCGTTACACAGATACGCAGTATTTT CASRRYTDTQYF
TRBJ2-5 - medium-sized TRBV7-9 TGTGCCAGCAGCATAAGACAGGACCAAGAGACCCAGTACTTC CASSIRQDQETQYF
TRBJ2-1 - medium-sized TRBV7-9 TGTGCCAGCAGCTACCTTTGGAATGAGCAGTTCTTC CASSYLWNEQFF
TRBJ1-2 - few TRBV5-4 TGTGCCAGCAGCTTGAGCTGGGCGCGGGCTAACTATGGCTACACCTTC CASSLSWARANYGYTF
TRBJ2-7 TRBD1 medium-sized TRBV2 TGTGCCGCCGGGCAGGGGGCGGGCGAGCAGTACTTC CAAGQGAGEQYF
TRBJ1-1 TRBD1 large TRBV12-3/TRBV12-4 TGTGCCAGCAGTTTTACTCAGTTCGGGACAGCGAACACTGAAGCTTTCTTT CASSFTQFGTANTEAFF
TRBJ1-2 - medium-sized TRBV6-6 TGTGCCAGCAGCACTAATCAGGGGACCCAAAACTATGGCTACACCTTC CASSTNQGTQNYGYTF
TRBJ2-2 - medium-sized TRBV28 TGTGCCAGCAGTGGAGAACTAGTATCCGGGGAGCTGTTTTTT CASSGELVSGELFF
TRBJ2-1 - medium-sized TRBV4-2 TGTGCCAGCAGCCTTGGGAGAGGTAAGGATGAGCAGTTCTTC CASSLGRGKDEQFF
TRBJ1-6 - medium-sized TRBV11-2 TGTGCCAGCAGCCTCCGAAGATCAGGGGCCAGCTCCTATAATTCACCCCTCCACTTT CASSLRRSGASSYNSPLHF
TRBJ2-7 - medium-sized TRBV2 TGTGCCAGCAGTGATTCTGGCAAAACCTACGAGCAGTACTTC CASSDSGKTYEQYF
TRBJ2-7 - many TRBV27 TGTGCCAGCAGCCCCTATTTATCGCGGAGTTCCTACGAGCAGTACTTC CASSPYLSRSSYEQYF
TRBJ1-2 TRBD1 - TRBV7-8 TGTGCCAGCAGCACTGGGACAGGGGGCGACTATGGCTACACCTTC CASSTGTGGDYGYTF
TRBJ2-3 - medium-sized TRBV13 TGTGCCAGCAGCATTGATGACAGGCCGGACACAGATACGCAGTATTTT CASSIDDRPDTDTQYF
TRBJ2-2 - few TRBV5-4 TGTGCCAGCAGCGTTGACTTCTTAAACACCGGGGAGCTGTTTTTT CASSVDFLNTGELFF
TRBJ2-5 TRBD2 - TRBV12-3/TRBV12-4 TGTGCCAGCAGTTTAGGGCGGGGGGCCTTACCGTACCAAGAGACCCAGTACTTC CASSLGRGALPYQETQYF
TRBJ2-3 - few TRBV14 TGTGCCAGCAGCCAAGATTACGGGGTAAAGACAGATACGCAGTATTTT CASSQDYGVKTDTQYF
TRBJ2-7 TRBD1 medium-sized TRBV27 TGTGCCAGCAGTTTGCGACCCCCCGCAGGGGGCGACGAGCAGTACTTC CASSLRPPAGGDEQYF
TRBJ2-1 TRBD2 medium-sized TRBV7-9 TGTGCCAGCAGCGAACTAGCGGGGCCTCACGTGAGGCAGTTCTTC CASSELAGPHVRQFF
TRBJ2-4 - medium-sized TRBV27 TGTGCCAGCAGTTTGACCACACAACTAGCCAAAAACATTCAGTACTTC CASSLTTQLAKNIQYF
TRBJ1-1 - medium-sized TRBV6-5 TGTGCCAGCATCCCCCTTTCTTGGGGCACTGAAGCTTTCTTT CASIPLSWGTEAFF
TRBJ1-4 - medium-sized TRBV11-2 TGTGCCAGCAGCTTATACATAGATAATGAAAAACTGTTTTTT CASSLYIDNEKLFF
TRBJ1-5 - large TRBV27 TGTGCCAGCAGTTTACGGAGGGGCGATCAGCCCCAGCATTTT CASSLRRGDQPQHF
TRBJ1-4 TRBD1 medium-sized TRBV2 TGTGCCAGCATTTTCCAGGGGGCAATCAATGAAAAACTGTTTTTT CASIFQGAINEKLFF
TRBJ2-3 - medium-sized TRBV6-2/TRBV6-3 TGTGCCAGCAGCCTGGGGGGAATGGATACGCAGTATTTT CASSLGGMDTQYF
TRBJ2-5 - few TRBV20-1 TGCAGTGCTAGAGATCGGGGCACCCAAGAGACCCAGTACTTC CSARDRGTQETQYF
TRBJ2-7 TRBD1 - TRBV7-6 TGTGCCAGCAGCCCCCGACAGGGGGTCGACGAGCAGTACTTC CASSPRQGVDEQYF
TRBJ1-2 - large TRBV12-5 TGTGCTAGTGGTTTGGTGACAGAGAACTATGGCTACACCTTC CASGLVTENYGYTF
TRBJ1-5 TRBD1 medium-sized TRBV12-3/TRBV12-4 TGTGCCAGCAGACACGGACAGGAGGTGCAGCCCCAGCATTTT CASRHGQEVQPQHF
TRBJ1-5 TRBD1 - TRBV28 TGTGCCAGCAGGGAAGGGGGCGCGGGTCAGCCCCAGCATTTT CASREGGAGQPQHF
TRBJ2-4 - - TRBV29-1 TGCAGCGTTACGGTGGAAAACATTCAGTACTTC CSVTVENIQYF
TRBJ1-3 - many TRBV11-2 TGTGCCAGCAGCTTGGAGAGAAACACCATATATTTT CASSLERNTIYF
TRBJ1-1 - medium-sized TRBV12-3/TRBV12-4 TGTGCCAGCAGTTACTCAGAGAGCGAAGCTTTCTTT CASSYSESEAFF
TRBJ1-4 - medium-sized TRBV27 TGTGCCAGCAGAGACCCAGGAGATGCAACTAATGAAAAACTGTTTTTT CASRDPGDATNEKLFF
TRBJ2-1 - medium-sized TRBV3-2 TGTGCCAGCAGCCAAGACCCCGGGACAGGGGATAATGAGCAGTTCTTC CASSQDPGTGDNEQFF